Each of the 30 T cell receptor beta chains below was sequenced from the same sample in a study of CD8+ T cells in alopecia areata. Treatment given: oral pan-JAK inhibitor, 5-10 mg twice daily. RNA extraction was followed by reverse transcription into cDNA, which acted as the sequencing template. Data came from immunoSEQ multiplex PCR; TCRdb stores just in-frame clones and leaves some out. The sample lists 180,000 or so clones, about 51% occurring once. The source was CD8+ T cells sorted from blood, collected at week 52, from a patient treated with tofacitinib. The receptors here all came from a human donor with alopecia areata.

The gene calls are TRBV13 and TRBJ2-6; perhaps D is TRBD1 or TRBD2 (5 bases each). This CDR3 region has 16 residues. CDR1 and CDR2 (germline): PRHDT, FYEKMQ (reference sequence). The V end lost 2 bases, the J end lost 0 bases, and 8 bases lay between the germline ends. The CDR3 loop reads CASSLRGTSGANVLTF. CDR3 DNA sequence: TGTGCCAGCAGCTTACGAGGGACCTCTGGGGCCAACGTCCTGACTTTC.

The chain uses TRBV13 and TRBJ2-1; 10 bases line up with TRBD2. V shed 4 bases and J 10 bases; nucleotides not matched to a gene: 7. Germline V gene lookup returns CDR1 PRHDT and CDR2 FYEKMQ (reference sequence). This CDR3 spans 14 amino acids. CDR3 bases: TGTGCCAGCAGCTCCAGCGGGGGGGCGGGCGAGCAGTTCTTC. Residues: CASSSSGGAGEQFF.

The V gene is TRBV30, the J gene TRBJ2-7, with unresolved D. The CDR3 totals 11 residues. Germline assignment: CDR1 GTSNPN and CDR2 SVGIG (reference sequence). The V and J ends lost 1 base and 6 bases respectively, with 7 bases between them. The CDR3 DNA reads as TGTGCCTGGAGTGGGGGTGCCGAGCAGTACTTC. This codes for CAWSGGAEQYF.

The J gene is TRBJ2-1, the V gene TRBV29-1; TRBD2 aligns across 8 bases. The CDR3 length is 14 residues. The V and J ends lost 1 base and 3 bases, in that order; junction bases with no gene match: 2. CDR1 and CDR2 (germline): SQVTM, ANQGSEA. The CDR3 DNA reads TGCAGCGTTGAAGGTAGCGGGATCTACAATGAGCAGTTCTTC. It yields the protein CSVEGSGIYNEQFF.

The CDR3 DNA reads TGTGCCAGCAGCTTTCCGCAGGGGTGGAATAGGGAGCAGTTCTTC. It specifies CASSFPQGWNREQFF. The chain couples TRBV5-6 to TRBJ2-1; perhaps TRBD1 as D (6 bases). The germline V and J ends were trimmed by 2 bases and 10 bases, with 19 bases remaining between them. In germline, CDR1 is SGHDT, CDR2 YYEEEE. The CDR3 spans 15 residues.

CDR3 protein: CAWSVRIPYGYTF. The DNA for the CDR3 is TGTGCCTGGAGTGTAAGGATTCCTTATGGCTACACCTTC. The chain carries TRBV30 and TRBJ1-2, with no clear D. Deletions cut 0 bases from V and 5 bases from J, with 10 bases between. Germline CDR1 GTSNPN, CDR2 SVGIG (reference sequence). The CDR3 contains 13 residues.

In this sample, this clone turned up once. The chain carries TRBV9 and TRBJ2-1; 8 nucleotides align to TRBD2. CDR1 SGDLS and CDR2 YYNGEE come from the germline V gene. V was clipped by 0 bases and J by 7 bases; unmatched bases: 9. This CDR3 region has 16 residues. CDR3 bases: TGTGCCAGCAGCGTAGATCCAGCGGGGGTACGGAATGAGCAGTTCTTC. Translated, it gives CASSVDPAGVRNEQFF.

The CDR3 sequence: CSVVQDEKLFF. For the CDR3, the DNA is TGCAGCGTTGTCCAGGATGAAAAACTGTTTTTT. The V and J genes are TRBV29-1 and TRBJ1-4; D unclear. Trimming pared 4 bases from V and 6 bases from J, leaving 6 bases between. The CDR3 is 11 residues long. The V gene's germline CDR1 is SQVTM and CDR2 ANQGSEA.

The sample holds a few counts of this clone. The chain employs TRBV7-2 and TRBJ2-7; 8 nucleotides line up with TRBD2. With V trimmed by 3 bases and J by 2 bases, 0 bases remained unmatched. Germline CDR1 and CDR2: SGHTA and FQGNSA. The length of the CDR3 is 13 residues. The CDR3 sequence: CASSLTSAYEQYF. The CDR3, as DNA: TGTGCCAGCAGCTTGACTAGCGCCTACGAGCAGTACTTC.

This clone was counted a few times. V and J are TRBV29-1 and TRBJ2-7, with a weak D call TRBD1 (6 bases). Germline V gene lookup returns CDR1 SQVTM and CDR2 ANQGSEA. The CDR3 has 15 amino acids. V lost 6 bases, J lost 2 bases, and 20 bases lay in between. In nucleotides, the CDR3 is TGCAGCGTCGTTTTGGGGGCGGAACACCCCTACGAGCAGTACTTC. This translates into CSVVLGAEHPYEQYF.

This clone has a handful of counts. The chain has TRBV27 and TRBJ1-6, with 10 bases fitting TRBD1. The CDR3 runs 15 residues. Germline lookup yields CDR1 MNHEY and CDR2 SMNVEV (reference sequence). V shed 4 bases and J 11 bases; nucleotides not matched to a gene: 8. The CDR3, as DNA: TGTGCCAGCAGTTCGCCGGGACAGGGGAAAACACCCCTCCACTTT. Its protein is CASSSPGQGKTPLHF.

This clone has just a few counts. The J gene is TRBJ2-7, the V gene TRBV29-1; D unresolved. Trimming removed 6 bases at V and 9 bases at J, with 21 bases between. The CDR3 is made up of 13 amino acids. Germline-derived CDR1 and CDR2 are SQVTM and ANQGSEA. CDR3 DNA sequence: TGCAGCGTCGAACTTCTCAACCACCACGGGCAGTACTTC. Residues: CSVELLNHHGQYF.

This clone was observed a handful of times. The CDR3 is CASSPQNTEAFF. CDR3 in DNA: TGTGCCAGTTCCCCCCAGAACACTGAAGCTTTCTTT. The rearrangement links TRBV19 to TRBJ1-1; D not resolved. The germline CDR1 and CDR2 sequences are LNHDA and SQIVND (reference sequence). The V gene lost 8 bases and the J gene lost 1 base, with 8 bases spanning the gap. The CDR3 has 12 amino acids.

Note on this clone: The junction differs from germline at one of its ends, possibly a read error. The chain is built from TRBV4-2 and TRBJ1-5, with TRBD1 as a possible D gene (5 bases). From germline, CDR1 is LGHNA and CDR2 YNFKEQ. The length of the CDR3 is 15 residues. The CDR3 here is CASSQGWGVNQPQHF. CDR3 coding DNA: TGTGCCAGCAGTCAAGGGTGGGGGGTGAATCAGCCCCAGCATTTT.

On this clone: Other nucleotide sequences from this sample produce the same CDR3. DNA for the CDR3: TGTGCCAGCAGCGTAGGTGGGGACACTGAAGCTTTCTTT. It yields the protein CASSVGGDTEAFF. This sequence joins TRBV9 and TRBJ1-1; D gene unclear. The CDR3 has 13 residues. From germline, CDR1 is SGDLS and CDR2 YYNGEE. V lost 0 bases to trimming and J lost 3 bases, with 6 bases between them.

This clone was counted a few times. The gene calls are TRBV5-1 and TRBJ2-5; D is ambiguous. V was trimmed by 0 bases and J by 1 base, leaving 4 bases between them. Per germline, CDR1 SGHRS and CDR2 YFSETQ. The CDR3 spans 13 residues. The CDR3: CASSLVRQETQYF. For the CDR3, the DNA is TGCGCCAGCAGCTTGGTCCGCCAAGAGACCCAGTACTTC. The whole variable domain, remainder taken from reference TRBV5-1 and TRBJ2-5, is KAGVTQTPRYLIKTRGQQVTLSCSPISGHRSVSWYQQTPGQGLQFLFEYFSETQRNKGNFPGRFSGRQFSNSRSEMNVSTLELGDSALYLCASSLVRQETQYFGPGTRLLVL.

This clone showed up just a few times. The chain carries TRBV25-1 and TRBJ2-1, with a possible D match to TRBD1 (6 bases). V was shortened by 5 bases and J by 10 bases, with 9 bases between the two germline ends. Germline CDR1 and CDR2: MGHDK and SYGVNS. This CDR3 has 11 amino acids. CDR3 in DNA: TGTGCCAGCAGTTGGACAGACGAGCAGTTCTTC. Encoded protein: CASSWTDEQFF.

The gene calls are TRBV2 and TRBJ2-7; tentatively, D is TRBD1 (5 bases). The CDR3 runs to 14 residues. V lost 1 base, J lost 2 bases, and 9 bases lay in between. The germline V gene has CDR1 SNHLY and CDR2 FYNNEI. The CDR3 region has the DNA TGTGCCAGCAGTGAAGACGGACAAACCTACGAGCAGTACTTC. Translation: CASSEDGQTYEQYF.

Only a few counts were recorded for this clone. The chain uses TRBV9 and TRBJ2-3, with TRBD2 matching 11 bases. Germline CDR1 reads SGDLS; CDR2 reads YYNGEE. J gave up 4 bases and V 4 bases, and 11 bases lay outside the gene matches. The CDR3 has 17 amino acids. CDR3 DNA: TGTGCCAGCAGCATAGACCCGCCGGGACTAGCGGCAGATACGCAGTATTTT. Amino acids: CASSIDPPGLAADTQYF.

This clone was seen a handful of times. The chain carries TRBV5-1 and TRBJ2-7; D possibly corresponds to TRBD1 (5 bases). This CDR3 has 15 amino acids. Germline lookup yields CDR1 SGHRS and CDR2 YFSETQ. V was cut by 1 base and J by 2 bases, with 13 bases left in between. In nucleotides, the CDR3 is TGCGCCAGCAGCTTGAGTCAGGGCGCGACCTACGAGCAGTACTTC. Its translation is CASSLSQGATYEQYF.

V gene TRBV19 combines with J gene TRBJ2-5; D could derive from TRBD1 or TRBD2 (6 bases each). Germline V gives CDR1 LNHDA, CDR2 SQIVND (reference sequence). V was pared by 8 bases and J by 2 bases, with 18 bases between. The CDR3 spans 15 residues. This chain's CDR3 is CASGRVGGAQETQYF. The CDR3 DNA follows: TGTGCCAGTGGGCGTGTCGGGGGCGCACAAGAGACCCAGTACTTC.

The chain links TRBV6-6 to TRBJ2-7, with 7 bases that match TRBD2. V shed 11 bases and J 2 bases; nucleotides not matched to a gene: 3. The CDR3 loop spans 11 amino acids. Germline CDR1 is MNHNY and CDR2 is SVGAGI (reference sequence). CDR3 loop: CAGGEAYEQYF. CDR3 coding DNA: TGTGCCGGGGGGGAAGCCTACGAGCAGTACTTC.

V gene TRBV25-1 combines with J gene TRBJ2-5; 10 bases are a match to TRBD2. V dropped 2 bases and J dropped 7; count of bases not matched to a gene: 4. This CDR3 is 14 amino acids long. Germline-derived CDR1 and CDR2 are MGHDK and SYGVNS. In DNA, the CDR3 is TGTGCCAGCAGTGAAGACGAGCGGGAGGGGACCCAGTACTTC. Translation: CASSEDEREGTQYF.

This chain joins TRBV16 and TRBJ1-5; possible D gene TRBD1, 5 bases. This CDR3 spans 16 amino acids. The V end lost 4 bases, the J end lost 8 bases, and 21 bases lay between the germline ends. Germline CDR1 KGHSY, CDR2 FQNENV. CDR3 nucleotide sequence: TGTGCCAGCAGCCCCTCAGGAGGGGAGCAGCATGAGCCCCAGCATTTT. It is translated as CASSPSGGEQHEPQHF.

The V gene is TRBV7-2, the J gene TRBJ2-4; D is undetermined. V was cut by 1 base and J by 8 bases, with 15 bases left in between. CDR1 SGHTA and CDR2 FQGNSA come from the germline V gene. The CDR3 loop spans 15 amino acids. CDR3 sequence (DNA): TGTGCCAGCAGCTTAGGGCGCTTGGGTTTAGACATTCAGTACTTC. This translates into CASSLGRLGLDIQYF.

This clone was counted a few times. The chain is built from TRBV7-9 and TRBJ2-1, with 8 bases identical to TRBD2. The J segment lost 5 bases and the V segment lost 2 bases, leaving 8 bases of the junction unmatched. Germline-derived CDR1 and CDR2 are SEHNR and FQNEAQ (reference sequence). The CDR3 contains 16 residues. This CDR3 is CASSLSLERENNEQFF. In DNA form, the CDR3 reads TGTGCCAGCAGCTTAAGTCTCGAGCGGGAGAACAATGAGCAGTTCTTC.

This clone was counted only a few times. The rearrangement joins TRBV5-4 to TRBJ2-5; D may be TRBD2 (6 bases). The length of the CDR3 is 15 residues. From germline, CDR1 is SGHNT and CDR2 YYREEE (reference sequence). V was trimmed by 3 bases and J by 4 bases, leaving 16 bases between them. The CDR3 region has the DNA TGTGCCAGCAGCTCCTCCGGCGGGACTGGAGAGACCCAGTACTTC. Translated: CASSSSGGTGETQYF. Drawing the rest from reference TRBV5-4 and TRBJ2-5, the complete variable domain is ETGVTQSPTHLIKTRGQQVTLRCSSQSGHNTVSWYQQALGQGPQFIFQYYREEENGRGNFPPRFSGLQFPNYSSELNVNALELDDSALYLCASSSSGGTGETQYFGPGTRLLVL.

V is TRBV5-4 and J is TRBJ2-5; D possibly corresponds to TRBD2 (6 bases). CDR1 and CDR2 from the germline V gene are SGHNT and YYREEE (reference sequence). The V and J ends lost 3 bases and 3 bases respectively, with 12 bases between them. The CDR3 runs to 14 residues. CDR3 loop: CASSSGGFEETQYF. Written as DNA, the CDR3 is TGTGCCAGCAGCTCAGGAGGGTTTGAAGAGACCCAGTACTTC.

The J gene is TRBJ2-3, the V gene TRBV4-1; 8 bases map to TRBD1. CDR3 size: 16 residues. Germline CDR1 and CDR2: MGHRA and YSYEKL. V lost 3 bases to trimming and J lost 6 bases; unmatched junction nucleotides: 11. CDR3 region: CASSQPRTGSRDTQYF. DNA for the CDR3: TGCGCCAGCAGCCAGCCGAGGACAGGGTCAAGGGATACGCAGTATTTT.

This clone was counted a few times. The rearrangement uses TRBV15 and TRBJ2-5; D not resolved. The germline V gene encodes CDR1 LNHNV and CDR2 YYDKDF (reference sequence). CDR3 length equals 13 residues. The V and J ends lost 3 bases and 4 bases respectively, with 9 bases between them. This chain's CDR3 is CATSSVKGETQYF. The CDR3 bases are TGTGCCACCAGCAGCGTGAAGGGAGAGACCCAGTACTTC.